These 10 T cell receptor beta chains share one sample of origin, sequenced in a study of T cell clusters in autoimmune cytopenias. Multiplex touch-down PCR amplified TRB using TRB-A and TRB-B pools in one tube. TCRdb re-called the multiplex PCR reads and gives one entry per CDR3 protein, without DNA. The sample includes about 9,500 distinct CDR3 sequences. Each sample's input was around 250 ng genomic DNA, 38,000 or so genome equivalents. Sequenced sample: peripheral blood. The receptors were gathered from a human donor with an autoimmune cytopenia or autoimmune hepatitis (not recorded which).

The genes are TRBV10-3 and TRBJ1-1. The CDR3 covers 14 residues. The V gene's germline CDR1 is ENHRY and CDR2 SYGVKD. CDR3 sequence reads: CAISDSHRYTEAFF.

By frequency, this clonotype is medium-sized. The J gene is TRBJ2-2, the V gene TRBV27; the D call from TCRdb, TRBD1, cannot be confirmed without DNA. From germline, CDR1 is MNHEY and CDR2 SMNVEV (reference sequence). This CDR3 is built from 14 residues. The CDR3 region is CASTLYGGTGELFF.

This clonotype is deemed medium-sized by its frequency. The chain joins TRBV6-5 to TRBJ1-1. The CDR3 runs to 13 residues. Per the germline V gene, CDR1 is MNHEY and CDR2 is SVGAGI. CDR3 amino acids: CASSYSRAAEAFF.

Judged by frequency, this clonotype is medium-sized (0.01 to 0.1%). This chain links TRBV15 with TRBJ1-2; the D call of TRBD1 rests on TCRdb alone, since no DNA is present to check it. The CDR3 loop spans 17 amino acids. The germline CDR1 and CDR2 sequences are LNHNV and YYDKDF (reference sequence). The CDR3 loop is CATSREEAAGQGLGYTF.

The genes are TRBV20-1 and TRBJ1-5; TCRdb gives TRBD1 as the D gene, but with no DNA this cannot be confirmed. The CDR3 is 13 amino acids. Germline CDR1 is DFQATT and CDR2 is SNEGSKA (reference sequence). This CDR3 reads CSASRDLDSTQHF.

Considering frequency, this clonotype is medium-sized. This rearrangement joins TRBV19 to TRBJ1-3. The CDR3 length is 13 residues. The V gene's germline CDR1 is LNHDA and CDR2 SQIVND (reference sequence). The CDR3 sequence: CASMELGGNTIYF.

In terms of frequency, this clonotype is medium-sized. J is TRBJ2-2 and V is TRBV12-3 or TRBV12-4; TCRdb designates TRBD1, a call that cannot be tested without DNA. There are 16 residues in the CDR3. The CDR3 loop reads CASTRQGARGTGELFF.

According to its frequency, this clonotype is medium-sized. This chain joins TRBV6-5 and TRBJ1-6; with no DNA, the TCRdb D assignment of TRBD1 cannot be verified. The CDR3 spans 17 residues. Germline-derived CDR1 and CDR2 are MNHEY and SVGAGI. The CDR3 spells CASSLQQWGGSNSPLHF.

Judged by frequency, this clonotype is medium-sized. The gene calls are TRBV12-3 or TRBV12-4 and TRBJ1-6; the D gene TCRdb calls, TRBD1, cannot be checked with no DNA. The CDR3 sequence is 14 residues long. CDR3 sequence: CASSFGDSNSPLHF.

The chain has TRBV18 and TRBJ2-7. This CDR3 region has 13 residues. CDR1 is KGHSH and CDR2 is LQKENI in the germline V gene. CDR3 residues: CASSLFMAYEQYF.